The next 27 T cell receptor beta chains were all read from a single sample in a study of T cell repertoires in cytomegalovirus infection. A single record per CDR3 protein comes from TCRdb applying MiXCR to the reads. Of under 300,000 distinct CDR3 sequences in the sample, 12% were seen once. The sequencing input was PBMCs. These receptors were taken from a human donor in good health (CMV status not recorded). Some clones in this sample may be carry-over from other donors' samples.

Many counts were recorded for this clonotype. CDR3 sequence reads: CASSLRLGEQFF. The CDR3, as DNA: TGTGCCAGCAGCTTACGCTTGGGTGAGCAGTTCTTC. The J gene is TRBJ2-1, the V gene TRBV7-3; D ambiguous. Looked up from germline, CDR1 is SGHTA and CDR2 is FQGTGA. Between the trimmed V and J ends, which lost 2 bases and 9 bases, there was a span of 8 bases. The CDR3 contains 12 residues.

This clonotype was seen at least ten times. The genes are TRBV7-2 and TRBJ2-7; D not certain. The CDR3 extends over 13 amino acids. The V and J ends lost 5 bases and 4 bases respectively, with 12 bases between them. Germline CDR1 SGHTA, CDR2 FQGNSA. DNA for the CDR3: TGTGCCAGCAGCGCCAACCCGAGATACGAGCAGTACTTC. Protein sequence: CASSANPRYEQYF. The full variable domain, completed using reference TRBV7-2 and TRBJ2-7, is GAGVSQSPSNKVTEKGKDVELRCDPISGHTALYWYRQSLGQGLEFLIYFQGNSAPDKSGLPSDRFSAERTGGSVSTLTIQRTQQEDSAVYLCASSANPRYEQYFGPGTRLTVT.

In its sample, this clonotype was seen many times. V is TRBV28 and J is TRBJ2-1; 13 bases are a match to TRBD2. This CDR3 is 19 amino acids long. In germline, CDR1 is MDHEN, CDR2 SYDVKM. V lost 2 bases and J lost 7; bases outside the gene matches: 14. CDR3 bases: TGTGCCAGCAGTTTAGAGACTAGCGGGAGGCCCGACCGGACGAATGAGCAGTTCTTC. Its translation: CASSLETSGRPDRTNEQFF.

This clonotype has a count of ten or more. The DNA of the CDR3 is TGTGCCAGTAGTTCCCAAACAGGGGGCACTGAAGCTTTCTTT. It codes for CASSSQTGGTEAFF. The chain combines TRBV19 with TRBJ1-1; 8 bases are a match to TRBD1. Unmatched junction bases numbered 6, after V lost 5 bases and J lost 4 bases. Germline V gives CDR1 LNHDA, CDR2 SQIVND (reference sequence). CDR3 size: 14 residues.

V usage is TRBV3-1 and J usage is TRBJ2-5; possibly TRBD1 for D (5 bases). V gave up 5 bases and J gave up 1 base, with 20 bases separating them. From germline, CDR1 is LGHDT and CDR2 YNNKEL (reference sequence). This CDR3 region has 17 residues. DNA for the CDR3: TGTGCCAGCAGCACCTCACAACCGGACAAAGGCCAAGAGACCCAGTACTTC. Its protein is CASSTSQPDKGQETQYF.

CDR3 in amino acids: CASSFRTSGAETQYF. CDR3 DNA: TGTGCCAGCAGTTTCCGGACTAGCGGGGCGGAGACCCAGTACTTC. The rearrangement uses TRBV12-3 or TRBV12-4 and TRBJ2-5, with 12 positions matching TRBD2. The CDR3 covers 15 residues. The V segment lost 3 bases and the J segment 5 bases; nucleotides outside the gene matches: 4.

The chain combines TRBV5-1 with TRBJ1-4; the D is unclear. V shed 0 bases and J shed 7 bases, with 16 bases lying between them. Germline CDR1 and CDR2: SGHRS and YFSETQ. CDR3 length equals 16 residues. The CDR3 sequence is CASSLAVDTAGEKLFF. The CDR3 DNA reads TGCGCCAGCAGCTTGGCCGTAGACACCGCGGGTGAAAAACTGTTTTTT.

This clonotype showed up just a few times. The chain joins TRBV29-1 to TRBJ2-1, with D maybe TRBD1 (6 bases). CDR3 length: 13 residues. V was trimmed by 3 bases and J by 6 bases, leaving 12 bases between them. CDR1 and CDR2 (germline): SQVTM, ANQGSEA. CDR3 DNA: TGCAGCGTTGATGGTGGCAGGGGCAATGAGCAGTTCTTC. It specifies CSVDGGRGNEQFF.

This clonotype has a handful of counts. This chain links TRBV9 with TRBJ2-5; D is possibly TRBD2 (5 bases). Trimming removed 0 bases at V and 5 bases at J, with 17 bases between. CDR3 length: 16 amino acids. The V gene's germline CDR1 is SGDLS and CDR2 YYNGEE. CDR3 residues: CASSVVASGPQETQYF. CDR3 sequence (DNA): TGTGCCAGCAGCGTAGTAGCGAGCGGCCCTCAGGAGACCCAGTACTTC.

This clonotype has only a few counts. The V and J genes are TRBV6-2 or TRBV6-3 and TRBJ2-2; 9 bases are shared with TRBD2. Germline CDR1 reads MNHEY; CDR2 reads SVGEGT. The CDR3 length is 13 residues. The V segment lost 10 bases and the J segment 5 bases; nucleotides outside the gene matches: 5. The CDR3 DNA reads TGTGCCACACGGCGGGAGGGAACCGGGGAGCTGTTTTTT. This translates into CATRREGTGELFF.

The CDR3 spells CASSLGGRVDTQYF. CDR3 coding DNA: TGTGCCAGCAGTTTAGGGGGCCGAGTAGATACGCAGTATTTT. This rearrangement joins TRBV12-3 or TRBV12-4 to TRBJ2-3, with D maybe TRBD1 (5 bases). Trimming took 1 base from V and 5 from J, leaving 10 bases between them. There are 14 residues in the CDR3.

Details on this clonotype: A much more abundant neighbour one base away suggests this may be a read error. The rearrangement links TRBV11-3 to TRBJ2-7; 8 bases match TRBD2. J gave up 6 bases and V 8 bases, and 15 bases lay outside the gene matches. Germline V gives CDR1 SGHNT, CDR2 YENEEA. CDR3 length: 15 amino acids. The CDR3 nucleotides read TGTGCCAGCGGCCTCCAAGCGGGAGTCATATCCGAGCAGTACTTC. Translating gives CASGLQAGVISEQYF.

This clonotype was detected ten times or more. The chain links TRBV28 to TRBJ1-2; 10 positions agree with TRBD1. The ends lost 9 bases at V and 6 bases at J; junction bases unmatched: 7. Germline values: CDR1 MDHEN, CDR2 SYDVKM. The CDR3 has 13 residues. CDR3 nucleotide sequence: TGTGCCAGTAGGGACAGGGGACAGGATGGCTACACCTTC. Translation: CASRDRGQDGYTF.

This clonotype has only a few counts. The V and J genes are TRBV12-3 or TRBV12-4 and TRBJ2-3; 7 bases fit TRBD2. Trimming took 7 bases from V and 1 from J; bases not matched to a gene: 5. The CDR3 has 14 residues. CDR3 sequence reads: CASTLGGGTDTQYF. CDR3 DNA sequence: TGTGCCAGCACCCTGGGGGGGGGCACAGATACGCAGTATTTT.

This clonotype showed up many times. The J gene is TRBJ2-5, the V gene TRBV7-2; TRBD2 aligns across 9 bases. The CDR3 covers 16 residues. V dropped 1 base and J dropped 4; count of bases not matched to a gene: 7. Germline CDR1 reads SGHTA; CDR2 reads FQGNSA. CDR3: CASSLDAAGGRETQYF. CDR3 nucleotides: TGTGCCAGCAGCTTAGATGCGGCGGGAGGGCGAGAGACCCAGTACTTC.

In this sample, this clonotype turned up many times. The chain uses TRBV7-2 and TRBJ2-2; D gene unclear. Germline loops: CDR1 SGHTA, CDR2 FQGNSA. The CDR3 spans 13 residues. V was pared by 3 bases and J by 1 base, with 3 bases between. The CDR3 bases are TGTGCCAGCAGCTTTGGGAACACCGGGGAGCTGTTTTTT. It yields the protein CASSFGNTGELFF.

This clonotype showed up just a few times. This sequence joins TRBV7-9 and TRBJ1-2; a possible D gene is TRBD1 (6 bases). The germline CDR1 and CDR2 sequences are SEHNR and FQNEAQ (reference sequence). The ends were cut back, 5 bases at V and 4 bases at J, with 20 bases in the middle. The CDR3 is 16 residues long. DNA of the CDR3: TGTGCCAGCAGCCCTAGAGGGGGGGCGACCATCTATGGCTACACCTTC. It is translated as CASSPRGGATIYGYTF.

This clonotype was recorded many times. This rearrangement joins TRBV7-2 to TRBJ1-2; 8 bases agree with TRBD1. The CDR3 consists of 13 residues. The V and J ends lost 4 bases and 7 bases, in that order; junction bases with no gene match: 5. Looked up from germline, CDR1 is SGHTA and CDR2 is FQGNSA. CDR3 sequence: CASSSRQGSGYTF. The DNA for the CDR3 is TGTGCCAGCAGCTCCCGACAGGGGTCTGGCTACACCTTC.

V and J are TRBV19 and TRBJ1-1, with TRBD1 matching over 11 bases. The germline V gene has CDR1 LNHDA and CDR2 SQIVND (reference sequence). J gave up 4 bases and V 5 bases, and 9 bases lay outside the gene matches. This CDR3 contains 16 residues. CDR3 DNA: TGTGCCAGTAGTCCACTGAGGGACAGGGGGTTCACTGAAGCTTTCTTT. Its protein is CASSPLRDRGFTEAFF.

This clonotype was recorded at least ten times. The rearrangement links TRBV4-1 to TRBJ1-1; 8 bases line up with TRBD1. The CDR3 contains 15 residues. CDR1 and CDR2 from the germline V gene are MGHRA and YSYEKL. Losses at the gene ends were 1 base for V and 1 base for J; bases not matched to a gene: 2. CDR3 coding DNA: TGCGCCAGCAGCCAAGGGCAGGGGGCGAACACTGAAGCTTTCTTT. Its protein product is CASSQGQGANTEAFF.

The table lists this clonotype with many counts. This chain uses TRBV7-2 with TRBJ2-3; D unclear. With 3 bases removed from V and 3 bases from J, the gap between germline ends came to 7 bases. The length of the CDR3 is 13 residues. Germline-derived CDR1 and CDR2 are SGHTA and FQGNSA. The CDR3 loop is CASSLPTTDTQYF. The CDR3 region has the DNA TGTGCCAGCAGCTTGCCTACGACAGATACGCAGTATTTT.

In its sample, this clonotype was seen many times. The rearrangement uses TRBV7-2 and TRBJ2-2; 10 bases fit TRBD2. The trim removed 1 base at V and 6 bases at J, leaving 5 bases unmatched. Per germline, CDR1 SGHTA and CDR2 FQGNSA. CDR3 length: 16 residues. The CDR3 sequence is CASSLGSGGAPGELFF. CDR3 DNA sequence: TGTGCCAGCAGCTTAGGCAGCGGGGGGGCGCCCGGGGAGCTGTTTTTT.

This clonotype was recorded at least ten times. J is TRBJ2-6 and V is TRBV6-5; D remains ambiguous. Germline V lookup: CDR1 MNHEY, CDR2 SVGAGI. The CDR3 totals 16 residues. V dropped 2 bases and J dropped 0 bases, with 8 bases sitting between them. The CDR3 reads CASSYGGSSGANVLTF. Here the CDR3 DNA reads TGTGCCAGCAGTTACGGCGGAAGCTCTGGGGCCAACGTCCTGACTTTC.

The chain carries TRBV5-4 and TRBJ2-1; possible D gene TRBD2, 6 bases. Germline V gene data show CDR1 as SGHNT and CDR2 as YYREEE (reference sequence). With 4 bases removed from V and 7 bases from J, the gap between germline ends came to 15 bases. The CDR3 runs 14 residues. As DNA, the CDR3 is TGTGCCAGCAGCCCCGAATGGGCGGGGAATGAGCAGTTCTTC. Its translation: CASSPEWAGNEQFF.

This clonotype was found a few times. The chain links TRBV6-4 to TRBJ2-5; D tentatively reads TRBD1 or TRBD2 (6 bases each). The CDR3 spans 15 residues. Germline lookup yields CDR1 MRHNA and CDR2 SNTAGT. Trimming shortened V by 4 bases and J by 3 bases, and 15 bases separated the two germline ends. The CDR3 loop reads CASSAPARGEETQYF. For the CDR3, the DNA is TGTGCCAGCAGTGCTCCGGCTAGGGGGGAAGAGACCCAGTACTTC.

Only one count was recorded for this clonotype. V is TRBV24-1 and J is TRBJ2-1; 10 bases align to TRBD2. Germline CDR1 is KGHDR and CDR2 is SFDVKD. The CDR3 is made up of 13 amino acids. Trimming at V came to 9 bases and at J to 4 bases, leaving 2 bases not matched to a gene. In nucleotides, the CDR3 is TGTGCCACCGGGACTAGCGCATACAATGAGCAGTTCTTC. As protein: CATGTSAYNEQFF.

This clonotype was counted ten times or more. The J gene is TRBJ1-4, the V gene TRBV29-1; the D gene is possibly TRBD1 (5 bases). Looked up from germline, CDR1 is SQVTM and CDR2 is ANQGSEA. This CDR3 spans 14 amino acids. The V end was cut by 4 bases, the J end by 0 bases, with 9 bases between. The CDR3 DNA reads TGCAGCGTTGTCGAAGGGGCAACTAATGAAAAACTGTTTTTT. Translating gives CSVVEGATNEKLFF.